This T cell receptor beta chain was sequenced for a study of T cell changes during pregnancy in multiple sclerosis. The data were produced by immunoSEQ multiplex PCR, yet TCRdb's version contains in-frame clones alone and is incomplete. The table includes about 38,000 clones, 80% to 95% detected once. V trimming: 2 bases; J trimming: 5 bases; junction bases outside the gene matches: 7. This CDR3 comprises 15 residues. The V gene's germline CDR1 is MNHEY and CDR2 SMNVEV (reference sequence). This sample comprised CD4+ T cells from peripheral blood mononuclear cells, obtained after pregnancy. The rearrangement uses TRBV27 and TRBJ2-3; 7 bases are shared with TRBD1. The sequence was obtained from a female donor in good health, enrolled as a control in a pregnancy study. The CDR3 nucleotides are TGTGCCAGCAGTTTAGGGGCAGGGGGAAGAGATACGCAGTATTTT. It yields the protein CASSLGAGGRDTQYF.